Sequencing of this T cell receptor (beta chain) was carried out in a study of cytomegalovirus exposure and HLA in healthy donors. Across the whole study: Among the 398 donors who were genotyped, approximately 84% fell in the genetic ancestry cluster that is associated with self-reported Caucasian donors. Study-wide points: Later, an analysis showed that TCR beta chains associated with HLA were more clonally expanded than others that were equally common. TCR beta chain V- and J-gene trimming was linked, in a later analysis, to a missense variant in DCLRE1C.

With 60 Vbeta and 13 Jbeta primers, the PCR was carried out. Assay: immunoSEQ multiplex PCR; the TCRdb copy retains only in-frame clones and omits some. Of 100,000 to 150,000 clones in the sample, roughly four fifths were seen once. The count of this clone is one. What it recognizes is unknown. The CDR3 consists of 15 residues. Germline V gene lookup returns CDR1 SGHAT and CDR2 FQNNGV. The V segment lost 3 bases and the J segment 10 bases; nucleotides outside the gene matches: 9. This receptor was taken from a woman between 35 and 50 years old in good health and CMV-seropositive. Material: PBMCs. V is TRBV11-2 and J is TRBJ2-1, with 10 nucleotides matching TRBD2. In nucleotides, the CDR3 is TGTGCCAGCAGCTTTGTACTCAGCGGGAGGGACGAGCAGTTCTTC. Its protein is CASSFVLSGRDEQFF.